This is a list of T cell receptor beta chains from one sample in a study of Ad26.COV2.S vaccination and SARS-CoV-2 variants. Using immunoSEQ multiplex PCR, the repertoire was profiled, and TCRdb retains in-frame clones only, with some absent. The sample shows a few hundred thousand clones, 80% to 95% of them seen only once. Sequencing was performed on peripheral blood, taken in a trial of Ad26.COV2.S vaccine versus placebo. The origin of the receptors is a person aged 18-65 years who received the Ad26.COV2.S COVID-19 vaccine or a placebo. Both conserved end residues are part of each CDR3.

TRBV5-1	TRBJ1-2	CASSSGGVVEGTFDYGYTF
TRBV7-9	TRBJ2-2	CASALRITGELFF
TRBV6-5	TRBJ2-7	CASSTRDRAYEQYF
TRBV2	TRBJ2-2	CASSEALRNTGELFF
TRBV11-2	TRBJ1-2	CASSLTENYGYTF
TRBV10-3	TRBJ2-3	CAISDAEDTQYF
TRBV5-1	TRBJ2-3	CASSLVTKWADTQYF
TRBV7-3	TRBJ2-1	CASSLRLAESYNEQFF
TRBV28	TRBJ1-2	CASSSRYGYTF
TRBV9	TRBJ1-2	CASSVSQGGYGYTF
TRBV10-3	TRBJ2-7	CAISEEVGLAGYEQYF
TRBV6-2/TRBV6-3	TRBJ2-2	CASSGQGTGELFF
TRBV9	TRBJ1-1	CASSGQGAINTEAFF
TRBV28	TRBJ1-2	CASSLYSTGDYGYTF
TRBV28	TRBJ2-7	CASSGGRGAYEQYF
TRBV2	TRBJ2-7	CASRREGTSYEQYF
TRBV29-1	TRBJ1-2	CSVEGPDNYGYTF
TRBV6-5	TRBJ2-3	CASSLDRTDTQYF
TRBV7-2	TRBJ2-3	CASSLGPAGGTDTQYF
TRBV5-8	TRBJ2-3	CASSLWNGKSTDTQYF
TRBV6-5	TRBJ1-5	CASSPGQGQNQPQHF
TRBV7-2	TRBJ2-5	CASSLQGMAETQYF
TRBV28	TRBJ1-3	CASRGGRSSGNTIYF
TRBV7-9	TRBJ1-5	CASSLEGVNQPQHF
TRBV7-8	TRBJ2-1	CASSLVPSGAYNEQFF
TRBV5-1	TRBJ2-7	CASSLAAGYEQYF
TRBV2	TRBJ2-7	CASLKTGNTYEQYF
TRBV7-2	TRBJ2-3	CASSVRAVDTQYF
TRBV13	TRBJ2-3	CASSLYAALGWTDTQYF
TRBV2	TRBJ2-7	CASSEVLGWNYEQYF
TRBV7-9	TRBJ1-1	CASSLGGQFEAFF
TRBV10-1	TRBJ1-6	CASNNNSPLHF
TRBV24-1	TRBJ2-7	CATSDLLGGGTYEQYF
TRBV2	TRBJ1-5	CASSRGEYSNQPQHF
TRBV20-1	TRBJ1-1	CSARLNTEAFF
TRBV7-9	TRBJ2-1	CASSLVTSGVNEQFF
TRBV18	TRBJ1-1	CASSPLTENTEAFF
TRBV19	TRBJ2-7	CASSIKQLNSYEQYF
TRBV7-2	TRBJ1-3	CASSPGVSGNTIYF
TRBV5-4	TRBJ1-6	CASSSGGWDSPLHF
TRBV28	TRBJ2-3	CASSPWADTQYF
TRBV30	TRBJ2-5	CAWRHSGRLETQYF
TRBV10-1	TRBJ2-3	CASSLRGPDTQYF
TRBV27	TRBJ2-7	CASSLYRDYEQYF
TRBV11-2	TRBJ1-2	CASSLSGNYGYTF